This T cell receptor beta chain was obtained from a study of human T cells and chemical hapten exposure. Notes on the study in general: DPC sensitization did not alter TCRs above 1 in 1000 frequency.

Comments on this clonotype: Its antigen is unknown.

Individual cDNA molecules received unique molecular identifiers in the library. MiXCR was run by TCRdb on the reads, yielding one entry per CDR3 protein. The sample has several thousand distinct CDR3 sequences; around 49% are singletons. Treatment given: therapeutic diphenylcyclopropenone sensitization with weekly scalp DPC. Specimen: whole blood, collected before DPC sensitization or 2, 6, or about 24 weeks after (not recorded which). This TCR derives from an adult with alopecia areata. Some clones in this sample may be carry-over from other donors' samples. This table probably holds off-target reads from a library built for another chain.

The CDR3 DNA reads as TGTGCCAGCAGTTACACTAGCGGGAGCACTGAGCAGTTCTTC. Amino acids: CASSYTSGSTEQFF. The V gene is TRBV6-2 or TRBV6-3, the J gene TRBJ2-1; TRBD2 matches at 11 bases. This CDR3 contains 14 residues. Germline V gives CDR1 MNHEY, CDR2 SVGEGT. J was trimmed by 9 bases and V by 2 bases; bases with no gene match: 3.